What follows is one T cell receptor (beta chain) and its context. What this receptor recognizes is not known. No base quality values were provided; no much bigger clone lies one nucleotide off. The CDR3 regions of human TCRbeta chains were subjected to immunosequencing. In the paper's pipeline: Repertoire TCRs were matched against a reference library of SARS-CoV-2-specific TCRs generated with the MIRA antigen-specificity platform. Breadth was defined as the fraction of unique TCRs that were SARS-CoV-2-associated, and depth was defined as the fraction of total T cells that were SARS-CoV-2-associated. Using the MIRA data, each spike-specific TCR was mapped to the spike region that the TCR reacts to and placed in a CD4 or CD8 class. Log10-transformed breadth and depth values were compared by one-way ANOVA with Sidak's multiple comparisons tests. The clones in this table, taken by TCRdb from immuneACCESS, are in-frame only. Not every clone is retained; where verified, under half of the shortfall comes from an unresolved V gene, and the cause of the rest is unknown. The V and J calls and clone size were taken over from that table, and D and trimming were inferred from the DNA. The sample yields about 170,000 clones; 80% to 95% were counted once. The ten largest account for over 1.5% of the sample.

This record belongs to a study of T cell responses to AZD1222 COVID-19 vaccine (dated by TCRdb to the early 2020s). For the wider study: Because spike-specific TCR depth and breadth did not differ between the two schedules, AZD1222 recipients who got a second dose at roughly 4 weeks were pooled with those who got a second dose at roughly 12 weeks. Trial participants were enrolled into age subgroups of 18-55, 56-69 and 70-plus years, which contained about 150, 28 and 57 TCR-sequenced participants, respectively. A total of 240 or so trial participants underwent TCR sequencing, of whom nearly 210 had received two doses of AZD1222 and 26 had received two doses of the MenACWY control vaccine. The paper's findings and limits, for the study overall: Conclusions about previously exposed vaccinees are limited, since just a handful of AZD1222 recipients were seropositive for SARS-CoV-2 at baseline. Most participants were white British and females outnumbered males, and the authors suggested that clonal diversity may have been underestimated. Because no day 14 peak-response samples were available, repertoires were characterized only after the peak T cell response. The 56-69-year group was small, and its depth increase did not reach significance, likely because of low power. Nearly half of unique spike-specific TCRs reportedly recognized epitopes outside regions mutated in the B.1.351 and B.1.1.7 variants. CD4 TCRs associated with the vaccine covered the entire spike protein, and the dominant responses were in regions 160-218 and 743-854. After two AZD1222 doses, both the breadth and the depth of spike-specific TCRs were significantly higher than at day 0 and than in MenACWY recipients.

Read against the paper, the sample's time point label means: baseline before first vaccination. Samples from vaccinated people were obtained from the UK trials COV001 and COV002, which included a single-blind randomized controlled phase 2/3 trial of AZD1222 (ChAdOx1 nCoV-19) in healthy adults. Trial participant PBMC samples were collected at day 0 and day 28 after the second dose for TCRbeta chain sequencing. This specimen was peripheral blood, taken on day 0 of AZD1222 vaccination. The origin of this receptor is an adult in good health.

The encoded CDR3 is CASSGNAFRGYTF. The DNA sequence is as follows: TGTGCCAGCAGCGGCAATGCGTTCAGGGGCTACACCTTC. This chain joins TRBV6-5 to TRBJ1-2; there is no confident call for the D gene. CDR1 and CDR2, per the germline V gene, are MNHEY and SVGAGI. The CDR3 sequence holds 13 residues, the cysteine and phenylalanine included. Of the read, only the CDR3 DNA is kept; its 39 bases are in frame from base 1. V was cut back by 6 bases and J by 8 bases, leaving a gap of 16 bases between them.